This is a list of T cell receptor beta chains from one sample in a study of T cell changes during pregnancy in multiple sclerosis. TCRdb's table, derived via immunoSEQ multiplex PCR, lists solely in-frame clones and lacks some. The sample includes roughly 65,000 clones, around nine tenths seen only once; the top ten take approximately 1.3%. The specimen comprised peripheral blood, sampled in the third trimester of pregnancy. All receptors come from a female donor in good health, enrolled as a control in a pregnancy study. CDR3s include the opening cysteine and the closing phenylalanine or tryptophan. A D gene is named only where the DNA matches it firmly.

v_gene	d_gene	j_gene	CDR3nt	CDR3aa
TRBV9	TRBD1	TRBJ2-1	TGTGCCAGCAGCGTCCGACAGGGGGGGGTTACAGATGAGCAGTTCTTC	CASSVRQGGVTDEQFF
TRBV14	TRBD1	TRBJ1-2	TGTGCCAGCAGCCAAGATCTGGGACAGGGGGCGCGTGGCTACACCTTC	CASSQDLGQGARGYTF
TRBV7-3	TRBD2	TRBJ2-3	TGTGCCAGCAGCTTAAGGCCCCTAGCGGGACGCACAGATACGCAGTATTTT	CASSLRPLAGRTDTQYF
TRBV7-9	TRBD1	TRBJ2-7	TGTGCCAGCAGCGTGACAGGGGTGGGCGAGCAGTACTTC	CASSVTGVGEQYF
TRBV15	TRBD1	TRBJ1-2	TGTGCCACCAGCAGAGTACCCGGGACAGGGAACTATGGCTACACCTTC	CATSRVPGTGNYGYTF
TRBV29-1	NA	TRBJ2-7	TGCAGCGTTGTAGGGGGGGCCTACGAGCAGTACTTC	CSVVGGAYEQYF
TRBV4-2	NA	TRBJ2-7	TGTGCCAGCAGTTTGAGCGACGGTTCCTACGAGCAGTACTTC	CASSLSDGSYEQYF
TRBV27	NA	TRBJ1-5	TGTGCCAGCAGTCCTTCCGGTCCTAATCAGCCCCAGCATTTT	CASSPSGPNQPQHF
TRBV6-1	TRBD1	TRBJ2-7	TGTGCCAGCAGGGACAGGGAATCCTACGAGCAGTACTTC	CASRDRESYEQYF
TRBV20-1	NA	TRBJ1-5	TGCAGTGCTAGTATGCAGTCGCCCCAGCATTTT	CSASMQSPQHF
TRBV10-3	TRBD1	TRBJ1-6	TGTGCCATCAGTGAGTCGACAGGGTCCCTCCACTTT	CAISESTGSLHF
TRBV5-1	TRBD1	TRBJ1-1	TGCGCCAGCAGCTTGGCTACTCAGGGGGCGGCTTTCTTT	CASSLATQGAAFF
TRBV5-1	TRBD2	TRBJ2-7	TGCGCCAGTTCTAAGCGGGACGGAGGTCTGTACGAGCAGTACTTC	CASSKRDGGLYEQYF
TRBV5-1	TRBD1	TRBJ2-2	TGCGCCAGCAGCTTGCGGACAGGGGGGGCCACCGGGGAGCTGTTTTTT	CASSLRTGGATGELFF
TRBV27	TRBD1	TRBJ1-6	TGTGCCAGCAGTGGACAGGGGCATTCACCCCTCCACTTT	CASSGQGHSPLHF
TRBV30	TRBD1	TRBJ1-2	TGTGCCTGGAGTGCCGACAGGGGCTATGGCTACACCTTC	CAWSADRGYGYTF